The T cell receptor (beta chain) described here comes from a study of blood T cell repertoires in COVID-19. The method was immunoSEQ multiplex PCR; TCRdb's version includes in-frame clones alone and lacks a portion of them. The table has around 9,000 clones, roughly 81% seen once; the top ten hold roughly 24%. The receptor was derived from a man between 60 and 70 years old with active COVID-19. Sequencing was performed on peripheral blood.

DNA of the CDR3: TGTGCCAGCACCGGAGAGAGGAAGAATGAGCAGTTCTTC. Amino acid sequence: CASTGERKNEQFF. V and J are TRBV2 and TRBJ2-1, with unresolved D. CDR3 length: 13 amino acids. Germline CDR1 SNHLY, CDR2 FYNNEI. The V end lost 7 bases, the J end lost 7 bases, and 14 bases lay between the germline ends.